This note documents a single T cell receptor beta chain sequence. Assay used: immunoSEQ multiplex PCR; TCRdb lists only in-frame clones, some missing. The sample includes nearly 60,000 clones, about 89% of them seen just once. The sample originates from a study of T cell changes during pregnancy in multiple sclerosis. The V gene end was trimmed by 6 bases and the J gene end by 7 bases; junction bases not matched to a gene: 9. Germline values: CDR1 SEHNR, CDR2 FQNEAQ (reference sequence). The CDR3 runs 15 residues. The TCR comes from a female donor in good health, enrolled as a control in a pregnancy study. The chain carries TRBV7-9 and TRBJ1-6, with 7 bases that match TRBD1. The sequenced sample was CD4+ T cells from peripheral blood mononuclear cells, obtained after pregnancy. The CDR3 DNA sequence: TGTGCCAGCAGTTCCGGGACAGCTACAAATTCACCCCTCCACTTT. Its translation is CASSSGTATNSPLHF.